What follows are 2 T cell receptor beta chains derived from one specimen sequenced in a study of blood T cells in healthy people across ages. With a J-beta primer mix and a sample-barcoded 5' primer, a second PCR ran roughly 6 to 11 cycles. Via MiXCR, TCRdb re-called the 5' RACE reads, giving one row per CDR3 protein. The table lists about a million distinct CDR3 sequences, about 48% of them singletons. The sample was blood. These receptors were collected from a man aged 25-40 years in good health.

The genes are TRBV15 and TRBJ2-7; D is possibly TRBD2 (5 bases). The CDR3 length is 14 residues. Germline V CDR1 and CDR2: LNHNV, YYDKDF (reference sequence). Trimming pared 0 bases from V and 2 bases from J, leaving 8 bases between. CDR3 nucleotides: TGTGCCACCAGCAGAGACCTAGCAACCTACGAGCAGTACTTC. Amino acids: CATSRDLATYEQYF.

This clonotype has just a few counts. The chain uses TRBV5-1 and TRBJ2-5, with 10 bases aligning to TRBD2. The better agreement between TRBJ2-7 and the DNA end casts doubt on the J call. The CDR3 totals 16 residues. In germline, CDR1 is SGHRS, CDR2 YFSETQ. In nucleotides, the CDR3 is TGCGCCAGCAGCTGGTCTTCGCGAGCGGGGGGGCTCGAGCAGTACTTC. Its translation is CASSWSSRAGGLEQYF.